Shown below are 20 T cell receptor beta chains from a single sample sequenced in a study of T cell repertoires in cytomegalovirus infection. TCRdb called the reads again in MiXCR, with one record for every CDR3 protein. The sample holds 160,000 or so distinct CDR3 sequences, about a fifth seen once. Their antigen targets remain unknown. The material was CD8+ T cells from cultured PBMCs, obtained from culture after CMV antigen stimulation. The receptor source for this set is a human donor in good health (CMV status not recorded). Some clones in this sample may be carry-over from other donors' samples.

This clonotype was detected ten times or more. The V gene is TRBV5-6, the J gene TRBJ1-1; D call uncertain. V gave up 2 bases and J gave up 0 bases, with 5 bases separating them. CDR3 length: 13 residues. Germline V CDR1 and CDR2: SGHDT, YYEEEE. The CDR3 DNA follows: TGTGCCAGCAGCTTAAATTTGAACACTGAAGCTTTCTTT. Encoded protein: CASSLNLNTEAFF.

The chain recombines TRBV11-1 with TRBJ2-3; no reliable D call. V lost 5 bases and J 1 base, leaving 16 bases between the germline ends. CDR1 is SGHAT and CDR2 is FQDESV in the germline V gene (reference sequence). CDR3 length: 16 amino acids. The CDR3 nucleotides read TGTGCCAGCAGCCTACTCCGATCTTCTGGCACAGATACGCAGTATTTT. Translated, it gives CASSLLRSSGTDTQYF.

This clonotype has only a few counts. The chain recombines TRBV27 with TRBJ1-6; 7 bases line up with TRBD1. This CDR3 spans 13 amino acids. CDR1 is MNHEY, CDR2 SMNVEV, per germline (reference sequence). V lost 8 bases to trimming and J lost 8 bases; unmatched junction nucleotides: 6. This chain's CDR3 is CASRDSSYSPLHF. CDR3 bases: TGTGCCAGCCGGGACAGTAGCTATTCACCCCTCCACTTT.

The CDR3 loop is CASSQVSGQETQYF. CDR3 coding DNA: TGTGCCAGCAGCCAAGTCTCGGGGCAAGAGACCCAGTACTTC. The chain has TRBV14 and TRBJ2-5; perhaps TRBD2 as D (5 bases). Germline V gene lookup returns CDR1 SGHDN and CDR2 FVKESK. The germline V and J ends were trimmed by 1 base and 2 bases, with 8 bases remaining between them. CDR3 length: 14 amino acids. The whole variable domain, remainder taken from reference TRBV14 and TRBJ2-5, is EAGVTQFPSHSVIEKGQTVTLRCDPISGHDNLYWYRRVMGKEIKFLLHFVKESKQDESGMPNNRFLAERTGGTYSTLKVQPAELEDSGVYFCASSQVSGQETQYFGPGTRLLVL.

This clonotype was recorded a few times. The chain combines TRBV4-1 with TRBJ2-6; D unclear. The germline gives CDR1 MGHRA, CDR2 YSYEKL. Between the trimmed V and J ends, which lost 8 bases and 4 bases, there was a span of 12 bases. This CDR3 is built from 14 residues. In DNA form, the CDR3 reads TGCGCCAGCGGGTGGAGTTTGGGGGCCAACGTCCTGACTTTC. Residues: CASGWSLGANVLTF.

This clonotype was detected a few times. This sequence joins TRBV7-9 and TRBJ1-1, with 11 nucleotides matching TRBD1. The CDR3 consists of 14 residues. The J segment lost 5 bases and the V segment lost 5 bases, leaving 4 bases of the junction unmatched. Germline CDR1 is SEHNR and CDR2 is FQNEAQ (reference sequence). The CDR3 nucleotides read TGTGCCAGCAGCCGGGGACAGGGGGTTACTGAAGCTTTCTTT. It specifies CASSRGQGVTEAFF.

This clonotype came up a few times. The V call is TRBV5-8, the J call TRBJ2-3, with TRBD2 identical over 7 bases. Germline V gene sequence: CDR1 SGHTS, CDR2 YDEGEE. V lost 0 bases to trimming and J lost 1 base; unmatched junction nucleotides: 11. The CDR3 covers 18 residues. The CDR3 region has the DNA TGTGCCAGCAGCTTGGGAGCGGGGACCTCCTCTGGCACAGATACGCAGTATTTT. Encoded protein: CASSLGAGTSSGTDTQYF.

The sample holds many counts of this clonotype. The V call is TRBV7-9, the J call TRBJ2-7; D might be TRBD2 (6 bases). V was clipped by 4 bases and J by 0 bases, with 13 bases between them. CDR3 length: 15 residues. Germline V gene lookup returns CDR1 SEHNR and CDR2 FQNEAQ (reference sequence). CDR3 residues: CASSSKGLDSYEQYF. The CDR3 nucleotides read TGTGCCAGCAGCTCTAAGGGACTTGACTCCTACGAGCAGTACTTC.

DNA of the CDR3: TGTGCCAGCAGCTCTAGGACGGGTACAGAAAAACTGTTTTTT. This gives the protein CASSSRTGTEKLFF. J is TRBJ1-4 and V is TRBV7-8; D unresolved. Trimming removed 4 bases at V and 8 bases at J, with 14 bases between. The CDR3 loop spans 14 amino acids. Germline values: CDR1 SGHVS, CDR2 FQNEAQ.

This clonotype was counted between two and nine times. CDR3 sequence: CASSPGQPANTEAFF. CDR3 sequence (DNA): TGTGCCAGCAGCCCGGGACAGCCAGCGAACACTGAAGCTTTCTTT. The rearrangement links TRBV14 to TRBJ1-1, with TRBD1 identical over 7 bases. The CDR3 runs 15 residues. CDR1 is SGHDN and CDR2 is FVKESK in the germline V gene. V was clipped by 4 bases and J by 1 base; unmatched bases: 6.

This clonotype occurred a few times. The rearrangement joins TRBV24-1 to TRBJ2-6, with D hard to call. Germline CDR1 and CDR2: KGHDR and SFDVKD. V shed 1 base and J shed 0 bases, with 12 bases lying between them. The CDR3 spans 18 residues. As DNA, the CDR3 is TGTGCCACCAGTGATTTTCGTGACATGGGCTCTGGGGCCAACGTCCTGACTTTC. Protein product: CATSDFRDMGSGANVLTF.

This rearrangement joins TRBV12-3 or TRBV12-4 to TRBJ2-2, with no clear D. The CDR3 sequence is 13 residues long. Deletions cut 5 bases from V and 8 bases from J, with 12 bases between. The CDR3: CASSPIGPGELFF. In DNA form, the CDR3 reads TGTGCCAGCAGTCCCATTGGGCCGGGGGAGCTGTTTTTT.

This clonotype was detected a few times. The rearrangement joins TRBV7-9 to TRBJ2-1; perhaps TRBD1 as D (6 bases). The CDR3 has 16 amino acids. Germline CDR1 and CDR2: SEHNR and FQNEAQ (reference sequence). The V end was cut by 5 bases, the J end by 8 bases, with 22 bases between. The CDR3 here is CASSPAYRVMPHEQFF. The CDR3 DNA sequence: TGTGCCAGCAGCCCGGCCTACAGGGTTATGCCCCATGAGCAGTTCTTC.

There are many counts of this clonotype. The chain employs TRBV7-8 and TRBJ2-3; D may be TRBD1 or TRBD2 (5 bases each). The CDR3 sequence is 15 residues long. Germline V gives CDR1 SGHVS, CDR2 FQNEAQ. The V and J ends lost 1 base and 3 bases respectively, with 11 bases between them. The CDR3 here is CASSLGAGRTDTQYF. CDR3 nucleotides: TGTGCCAGCAGCTTAGGGGCAGGGAGAACAGATACGCAGTATTTT.

CDR3 nucleotides: TGTGCCAGCAGCCCTCGACTAGCGGGACTGGCAGATACGCAGTATTTT. It translates to CASSPRLAGLADTQYF. The gene calls are TRBV7-2 and TRBJ2-3, with 11 bases matching TRBD2. The germline gives CDR1 SGHTA, CDR2 FQGNSA. V gave up 5 bases and J gave up 4 bases; unmatched junction bases: 8. The CDR3 spans 16 residues. The complete variable domain, with remaining parts taken from reference TRBV7-2 and TRBJ2-3, reads GAGVSQSPSNKVTEKGKDVELRCDPISGHTALYWYRQSLGQGLEFLIYFQGNSAPDKSGLPSDRFSAERTGGSVSTLTIQRTQQEDSAVYLCASSPRLAGLADTQYFGPGTRLTVL.

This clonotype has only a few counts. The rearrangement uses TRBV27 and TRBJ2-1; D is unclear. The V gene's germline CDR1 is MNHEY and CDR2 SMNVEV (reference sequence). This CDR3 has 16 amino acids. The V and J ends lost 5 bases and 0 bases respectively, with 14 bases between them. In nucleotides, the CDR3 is TGTGCCAGCAGTACGATACGCGGTAGCTCCTACAATGAGCAGTTCTTC. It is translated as CASSTIRGSSYNEQFF.

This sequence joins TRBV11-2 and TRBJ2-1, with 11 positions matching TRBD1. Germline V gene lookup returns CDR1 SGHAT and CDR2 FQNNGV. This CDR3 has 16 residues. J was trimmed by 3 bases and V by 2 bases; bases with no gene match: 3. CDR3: CASSLLGTGGYNEQFF. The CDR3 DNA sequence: TGTGCCAGCAGCTTACTAGGGACAGGGGGCTACAATGAGCAGTTCTTC.

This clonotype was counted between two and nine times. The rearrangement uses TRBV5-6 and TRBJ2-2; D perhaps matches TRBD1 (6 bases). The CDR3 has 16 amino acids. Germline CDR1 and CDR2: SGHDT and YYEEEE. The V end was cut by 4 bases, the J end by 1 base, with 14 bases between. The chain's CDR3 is CASSPRHRVNTGELFF. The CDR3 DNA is TGTGCCAGCAGCCCCCGTCACAGGGTGAACACCGGGGAGCTGTTTTTT.

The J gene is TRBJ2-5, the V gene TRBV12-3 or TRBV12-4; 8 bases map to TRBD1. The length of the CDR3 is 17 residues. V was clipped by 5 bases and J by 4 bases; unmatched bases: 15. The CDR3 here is CASSPRAGGSRGETQYF. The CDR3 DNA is TGTGCCAGCAGTCCGCGTGCAGGGGGCTCTAGGGGAGAGACCCAGTACTTC.

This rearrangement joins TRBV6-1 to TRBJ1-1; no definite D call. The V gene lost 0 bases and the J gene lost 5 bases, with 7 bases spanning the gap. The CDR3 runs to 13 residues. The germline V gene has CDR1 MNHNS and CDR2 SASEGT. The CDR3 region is CASSEAGATEAFF. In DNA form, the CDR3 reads TGTGCCAGCAGTGAAGCGGGAGCGACTGAAGCTTTCTTT.